This record covers a single T cell receptor (beta chain). It has no known antigen specificity. No base-level quality is on record; no much larger clone is a single base apart. These data originate in a study of CD4 T cells in relation to SARS-CoV-2 and coronaviruses (dated by TCRdb to about 2021). For context, the study as a whole: In the ViraFEST assay, PBMCs were grown with antigen for around nine days, and TCR beta CDR3s were then sequenced to identify antigen-specific clonal expansions. An HIV-1 Nef peptide pool or a culture without peptide was used as the negative reference condition. Using patient-derived lymphoblastoid cell lines, the shared crossreactive spike epitopes were mapped to their HLA restriction. The study assessed, at the TCR clonotype level, memory CD4+ T cell crossreactivity between SARS-CoV-2 and common cold coronavirus spike proteins. The Adaptive Biotechnologies TCR-sequencing kit was used to sequence samples from three pre-COVID donors and the naive versus memory experiments, while other data came from Illumina-based sequencing. Expansion assays from other donors in the study were sequenced with a different, Illumina-based TCR-beta assay.

CD4+ T cells from unexposed donors were collected before the COVID-19 pandemic (2011-2018). After 10 days of culture, CD4+ T cells were isolated with the EasySep CD4+ T cell isolation kit. As cell numbers permitted, CD4+ T cells from unexposed donors were tested for reactivity to SARS-CoV-2 S and N and to four common cold coronavirus spike pools. Each well held 1.5 million to 2.5 million PBMCs cultured in IMDM containing around 5% human AB serum and roughly 9.3 IU/ml IL-2. Half of the culture medium was replaced with fresh IL-2-containing medium on days 3 and 7. Each peptide culture condition was generally run in triplicate replicate wells. Leukapheresis product for the unexposed donors was purchased commercially. Ficoll-Paque PLUS gradient centrifugation was used to isolate PBMCs from either whole blood or leukapheresis product. PBMCs were either cryopreserved at -140 degrees C or used fresh in the expansion assay. The QIAamp Micro DNA Kit was used to extract genomic DNA from the CD4+ T cells.

Library construction relied on the immunoSEQ multiplex PCR assay. As for the original processing: During preprocessing, nonproductive sequences were removed, as were CDR3s that did not start with C, did not end with F or W, or were shorter than 7 amino acids. The MANAFEST web app was used to call antigen-specific clonotypes on the basis of expansion compared with the reference and with other culture wells. To be counted as positive, a clone had to show significant expansion compared with the reference culture, at an FDR below 0.05, in 2 of 3 replicate wells. For a clone to be considered positive, significant expansion relative to all other tandem wells and an odds ratio above 5 were also required. CDR3 homology was measured as pairwise Levenshtein distance, computed with the stringdist R package after trimming three terminal residues from each end. TCRdb carries this immuneACCESS record with in-frame sequences only. Its versions omit some clonotypes, under half of them owing to an unresolved V gene in the studies checked, with the rest unexplained. V, J and clone size were drawn from that table, and D and trimming were deduced from the DNA. This sample has some 20,000 clones in its table, and around 72% of those were observed once. The ten biggest clones cover approximately 13% of the sample.

Via the germline V gene (reference sequence), CDR1 is SEHNR and CDR2 FQNEAQ. Trimming costs V 0 bases and J 8 bases, and their ends lie 7 bases apart. Including the terminal cysteine and phenylalanine, the CDR3 comprises 12 residues. The read is trimmed to its CDR3 DNA, 36 bases read in frame from base 1. Broader findings and caveats from the paper: Since the crossreactivity analysis centred on spike protein, crossreactivity against other viral proteins was not assessed. No donor contributed both pre-pandemic and post-infection samples, which limited tracing the source of pre-existing responses. The study was limited by small numbers of patients and tested TCRs. Crossreactive clones showed significantly weaker SARS-CoV-2-driven expansion than monoreactive clones, consistent with antigenic imprinting. Memory CD4+ clonotypes crossrecognizing SARS-CoV-2 and at least one common cold coronavirus spike were found in approximately 65% of donors.

Sequenced: CD4+ T cells from PBMCs, cultured in vitro. The chain uses TRBV7-9 and TRBJ1-1, with the D gene not clear enough to name. This clonotype was sampled from a human donor in good health. The CDR3: CASSLAGAEAFF. The sequence in DNA is TGTGCCAGCAGCTTAGCCGGCGCGGAAGCTTTCTTT.